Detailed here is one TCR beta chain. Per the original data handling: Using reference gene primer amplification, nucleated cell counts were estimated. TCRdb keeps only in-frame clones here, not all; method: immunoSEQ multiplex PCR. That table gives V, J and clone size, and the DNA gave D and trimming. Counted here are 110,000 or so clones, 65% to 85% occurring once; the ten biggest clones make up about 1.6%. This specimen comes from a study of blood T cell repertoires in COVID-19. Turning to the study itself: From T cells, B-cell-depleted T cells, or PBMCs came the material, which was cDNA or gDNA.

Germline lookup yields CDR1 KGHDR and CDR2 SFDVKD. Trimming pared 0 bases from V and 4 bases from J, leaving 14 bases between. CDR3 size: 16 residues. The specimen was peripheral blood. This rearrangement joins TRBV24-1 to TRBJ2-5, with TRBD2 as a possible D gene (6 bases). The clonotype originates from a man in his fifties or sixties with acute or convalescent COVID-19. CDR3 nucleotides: TGTGCCACCAGTGATTTGAGCTCGGGGGTGGGAGAGACCCAGTACTTC. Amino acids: CATSDLSSGVGETQYF.